These 10 T cell receptor beta chains came from one sample sequenced in a study of blood T cell repertoires in COVID-19. Libraries were prepared by immunoSEQ multiplex PCR; TCRdb keeps only in-frame clonotypes and omits some of them. Among 35,000 to 45,000 clones listed, around 91% were seen once. The source material was peripheral blood. The receptors were gathered from a man aged 45 to 65 with active COVID-19.

The chain has TRBV10-2 and TRBJ2-3; TRBD2 agrees at 15 bases. After removal of 6 bases from V and 4 bases from J, the junction contained 8 bases not matched to a gene. The CDR3 spans 17 residues. Germline V lookup: CDR1 WSHSY, CDR2 SAAADI. The CDR3 DNA sequence: TGCGCCAGCAGCCCTTTGAGGACTAGCGGGGGGGCAGATACGCAGTATTTT. Amino acids: CASSPLRTSGGADTQYF.

The CDR3 reads CASSFRVQPKHREAFF. Here the CDR3 DNA reads TGTGCCAGCAGTTTTCGGGTACAACCTAAACACAGGGAAGCTTTCTTT. The genes are TRBV27 and TRBJ1-1, with D possibly being TRBD1 (5 bases). V was clipped by 3 bases and J by 8 bases, with 22 bases between them. The CDR3 runs to 16 residues. The germline V gene encodes CDR1 MNHEY and CDR2 SMNVEV (reference sequence).

This clone was counted between two and nine times. The chain is built from TRBV27 and TRBJ1-2; the match to TRBD1 covers 9 bases. The germline CDR1 and CDR2 sequences are MNHEY and SMNVEV (reference sequence). V shed 6 bases, J shed 4 bases, and the junction held 9 bases outside the gene matches. The CDR3 is 15 amino acids. CDR3 protein: CASRIGGQGVYGYTF. In nucleotides, the CDR3 is TGTGCCAGCAGAATAGGGGGACAGGGAGTCTATGGCTACACCTTC.

This chain connects TRBV2 to TRBJ1-1, with D maybe TRBD1 (5 bases). Trimming took off 8 bases at V and 4 bases at J, with 8 bases between the two ends. This CDR3 spans 11 amino acids. Germline CDR1 and CDR2: SNHLY and FYNNEI. CDR3: CASWGGTEAFF. CDR3 sequence (DNA): TGTGCCAGCTGGGGCGGCACTGAAGCTTTCTTT.

This chain links TRBV7-9 with TRBJ2-7; 8 bases match TRBD1. The CDR3 extends over 13 amino acids. V lost 7 bases to trimming and J lost 2 bases; unmatched junction nucleotides: 4. The germline V gene encodes CDR1 SEHNR and CDR2 FQNEAQ (reference sequence). The CDR3 reads CASKRDRPYEQYF. The CDR3 nucleotides read TGTGCCAGCAAACGGGACAGGCCCTACGAGCAGTACTTC.

This chain connects TRBV6-5 to TRBJ1-2, with TRBD1 as a possible D gene (6 bases). The V gene's germline CDR1 is MNHEY and CDR2 SVGAGI. This CDR3 has 12 amino acids. Trimming cost V 11 bases and J 3 bases, with 13 bases left between them. The CDR3 reads CAVGRGHYGYTF. The DNA of the CDR3 is TGTGCCGTGGGCAGGGGACACTATGGCTACACCTTC.

The J gene is TRBJ1-6, the V gene TRBV11-1; no firm D call. V was trimmed by 3 bases and J by 7 bases, leaving 10 bases between them. Germline loops: CDR1 SGHAT, CDR2 FQDESV (reference sequence). The CDR3 runs to 14 residues. The chain's CDR3 is CASSFGSRNSPLHF. The CDR3, as DNA: TGTGCCAGCAGCTTCGGTTCGCGAAATTCACCCCTCCACTTT.

This rearrangement joins TRBV11-2 to TRBJ2-5, with 7 nucleotides matching TRBD1. The CDR3 runs to 14 residues. Germline V gene sequence: CDR1 SGHAT, CDR2 FQNNGV. V lost 4 bases, J lost 5 bases, and 7 bases stayed unmatched. The CDR3 DNA sequence: TGTGCCAGCAGCTCCCGAGGGGGCCACGAGACCCAGTACTTC. It encodes CASSSRGGHETQYF.

DNA of the CDR3: TGTGCCAGCAGTGAAGCCGGACACTTCAATCAGCCCCAGCATTTT. Encoded protein: CASSEAGHFNQPQHF. The V call is TRBV25-1, the J call TRBJ1-5; tentatively, D is TRBD1 (5 bases). The CDR3 spans 15 residues. Germline V gene data show CDR1 as MGHDK and CDR2 as SYGVNS. Trimming took 2 bases from V and 3 from J, leaving 11 bases between them.

The chain joins TRBV28 to TRBJ1-2, with a tentative D call TRBD1 (5 bases). The CDR3 has 14 amino acids. The V gene lost 6 bases and the J gene lost 7 bases, with 18 bases spanning the gap. CDR1 is MDHEN, CDR2 SYDVKM, per germline. CDR3: CASSPPLGQGGYTF. CDR3 DNA: TGTGCCAGCAGCCCACCCCTGGGTCAGGGTGGCTACACCTTC.